One sample yielded the 15 T cell receptor beta chains listed below, sequenced in a study of cytomegalovirus exposure and HLA in healthy donors. PCR was performed using 60 Vbeta and 13 Jbeta primers. The assay was immunoSEQ multiplex PCR, and TCRdb's table has in-frame clones only and misses some. The data hold 150,000 to 200,000 clones, with approximately 80% observed a single time. The sequencing input was PBMCs. The receptor set was obtained from a woman aged 40 to 50 in good health and CMV-seropositive.

The chain carries TRBV6-5 and TRBJ1-1, with 8 bases aligning to TRBD1. Germline-derived CDR1 and CDR2 are MNHEY and SVGAGI. The CDR3 is 15 amino acids. The ends lost 6 bases at V and 4 bases at J; junction bases unmatched: 10. The CDR3: CASRPSGGSFTEAFF. CDR3 DNA sequence: TGTGCCAGCAGACCTTCAGGGGGCAGTTTCACTGAAGCTTTCTTT.

The chain joins TRBV4-3 to TRBJ1-3, with TRBD1 matching 9 bases. Trimming at V came to 6 bases and at J to 4 bases, leaving 13 bases not matched to a gene. Germline V gene data show CDR1 as LGHNA and CDR2 as YSLEER. The CDR3 consists of 17 residues. CDR3 in amino acids: CASSAFGQGRWGNTIYF. CDR3 in DNA: TGCGCCAGCAGTGCTTTTGGACAGGGGAGGTGGGGAAACACCATATATTTT.

A single count supports this clone. V and J are TRBV7-2 and TRBJ2-5; D uncertain. The assigned J gene may be wrong: the sequence end matches TRBJ2-7 better. The germline gives CDR1 SGHTA, CDR2 FQGNSA. The length of the CDR3 is 12 residues. The CDR3 coding sequence is TGTGCCAGCAGCGGTCTCTCCTACGAGCAGTACTTC. Its protein is CASSGLSYEQYF.

V usage is TRBV4-2 and J usage is TRBJ2-1; TRBD2 agrees at 8 bases. V trimming: 1 base; J trimming: 7 bases; junction bases outside the gene matches: 15. The CDR3 is made up of 18 amino acids. The germline V gene encodes CDR1 LGHNA and CDR2 YNFKEQ. This CDR3 reads CASSQASFRGGELNEQFF. CDR3 nucleotide sequence: TGTGCCAGCAGCCAAGCGAGCTTCCGGGGGGGAGAGTTGAATGAGCAGTTCTTC.

This clone was detected once. V gene TRBV5-6 combines with J gene TRBJ1-5; no clear D gene. The length of the CDR3 is 15 residues. Trimming removed 7 bases at V and 2 bases at J, with 16 bases between. Germline V gene lookup returns CDR1 SGHDT and CDR2 YYEEEE. The CDR3 loop is CASVLPAGRNQPQHF. The CDR3 DNA follows: TGTGCCAGCGTGCTCCCAGCGGGTCGCAATCAGCCCCAGCATTTT.

The genes are TRBV6-5 and TRBJ1-5; D is undetermined. Trimming stripped 6 bases from V and 4 bases from J, with 10 bases between. CDR1 and CDR2 from the germline V gene are MNHEY and SVGAGI. This CDR3 has 13 amino acids. The CDR3 DNA follows: TGTGCCAGCAGCCCGGGTCTTAATCAGCCCCAGCATTTT. It specifies CASSPGLNQPQHF.

This clone was observed a few times. The chain recombines TRBV6-5 with TRBJ2-7; 13 nucleotides line up with TRBD2. This CDR3 is 15 amino acids long. The V segment lost 4 bases and the J segment 5 bases; nucleotides outside the gene matches: 5. The germline gives CDR1 MNHEY, CDR2 SVGAGI. The CDR3 spells CASSFRTSGRNEQYF. In DNA, the CDR3 is TGTGCCAGCAGTTTTAGGACTAGCGGGAGAAACGAGCAGTACTTC.

This rearrangement joins TRBV9 to TRBJ1-1, with D unclear. Germline CDR1 is SGDLS and CDR2 is YYNGEE. The CDR3 length is 16 residues. The ends were cut back, 0 bases at V and 0 bases at J, with 12 bases in the middle. The CDR3 reads CASSVAGLNMNTEAFF. The CDR3 DNA reads TGTGCCAGCAGCGTAGCTGGTCTGAACATGAACACTGAAGCTTTCTTT. Full variable domain (rest looked up from reference TRBV9 and TRBJ1-1): DSGVTQTPKHLITATGQRVTLRCSPRSGDLSVYWYQQSLDQGLQFLIQYYNGEERAKGNILERFSAQQFPDLHSELNLSSLELGDSALYFCASSVAGLNMNTEAFFGQGTRLTVV.

The chain employs TRBV14 and TRBJ2-1; 9 nucleotides agree with TRBD1. This CDR3 is built from 14 residues. Germline loops: CDR1 SGHDN, CDR2 FVKESK. Losses at the gene ends were 7 bases for V and 5 bases for J; bases not matched to a gene: 6. DNA of the CDR3: TGTGCCAGCACACACGGGACAGGGAACAATGAGCAGTTCTTC. It yields the protein CASTHGTGNNEQFF.

Worth noting for this clone: Distinct nucleotide sequences in the sample also encode this CDR3. The rearrangement links TRBV29-1 to TRBJ1-2, with D perhaps matching TRBD1 (5 bases). The CDR3 length is 13 residues. Looked up from germline, CDR1 is SQVTM and CDR2 is ANQGSEA. The V gene lost 6 bases and the J gene lost 2 bases, with 13 bases spanning the gap. The CDR3 bases are TGCAGCGTCCTAGAAGGGGCGAACTATGGCTACACCTTC. Translating gives CSVLEGANYGYTF. Based on the CDR3 plus reference TRBV29-1 and TRBJ1-2, the full variable domain is SAVISQKPSRDICQRGTSLTIQCQVDSQVTMMFWYRQQPGQSLTLIATANQGSEATYESGFVIDKFPISRPNLTFSTLTVSNMSPEDSSIYLCSVLEGANYGYTFGSGTRLTVV.

This rearrangement joins TRBV28 to TRBJ1-2; TRBD1 aligns across 10 bases. The length of the CDR3 is 14 residues. Germline CDR1 is MDHEN and CDR2 is SYDVKM. Trimming removed 3 bases from V and 5 bases from J; junction bases left unmatched: 3. The CDR3 loop is CASSFRDRGYGYTF. In DNA form, the CDR3 reads TGTGCCAGCAGTTTCCGGGACAGGGGATATGGCTACACCTTC.

The genes are TRBV5-1 and TRBJ1-4, with 10 bases that match TRBD1. With V trimmed by 0 bases and J by 7 bases, 6 bases remained unmatched. This CDR3 spans 16 amino acids. Germline lookup yields CDR1 SGHRS and CDR2 YFSETQ. For the CDR3, the DNA is TGCGCCAGCAGCTTGGGTGCCGGGACAGGGGTTGAAAAACTGTTTTTT. Residues: CASSLGAGTGVEKLFF.

This clone was counted only a few times. V usage is TRBV6-5 and J usage is TRBJ2-7, with D hard to call. V dropped 6 bases and J dropped 0 bases, with 12 bases sitting between them. The CDR3 loop spans 14 amino acids. The germline gives CDR1 MNHEY, CDR2 SVGAGI. For the CDR3, the DNA is TGTGCCAGCAGCCGCTACAGTACCTCCTACGAGCAGTACTTC. Encoded protein: CASSRYSTSYEQYF.

The rearrangement links TRBV7-2 to TRBJ1-2; D possibly corresponds to TRBD1 (6 bases). The CDR3 length is 14 residues. V lost 5 bases, J lost 3 bases, and 13 bases lay in between. CDR1 is SGHTA and CDR2 is FQGNSA in the germline V gene. The CDR3, as DNA: TGTGCCAGCAGCCCATCGACAGGTTACTATGGCTACACCTTC. This codes for CASSPSTGYYGYTF.

The CDR3 region has the DNA TGTGCCAGCAGTGATTCCATCTATAGCGGGAGTTTAAGAGATACGCAGTATTTT. This translates into CASSDSIYSGSLRDTQYF. The genes are TRBV6-1 and TRBJ2-3; 9 bases line up with TRBD2. Germline V gene lookup returns CDR1 MNHNS and CDR2 SASEGT. J lost 5 bases, V lost 3 bases, and 15 bases had no gene match. The CDR3 consists of 18 residues.